The clone carrying this T cell receptor beta chain was counted a single time. The antigen remains undetermined. V shed 4 bases, J shed 1 base, and the junction held 10 bases outside the gene matches. The CDR3 consists of 19 residues. Germline V gene sequence: CDR1 MGHRA, CDR2 YSYEKL. Naive CD4+ cells were CD45RA-selected; the remaining cells were memory. The protocol was immunoSEQ multiplex PCR, while the TCRdb copy is restricted to in-frame clones and leaves out a portion. This sample has about 2.3 million clones; 85% to 95% occur once, and the top ten carry about 0.36%. The sample belongs to a study of shared clonotypes between healthy human individuals. Study-level background: Three plates were used per donor for CD4 naive, three for CD4 memory, two for CD8 naive and one for CD8 memory. The study's findings and limits: Non-shared clonotypes showed lower generation probabilities than clonotypes common to all four donors.

Input material: naive CD4+ T cells from PBMCs. Subset: CD45RA+ positively selected. The clonotype originates from a man younger than 35 in good health. Some clones in this sample may be carry-over from other donors' samples. This chain connects TRBV4-1 to TRBJ2-6; 10 bases align to TRBD1. The chain's CDR3 is CASSPKDRGEFSGANVLTF. Here the CDR3 DNA reads TGCGCCAGCAGCCCCAAGGACAGGGGGGAATTTTCTGGGGCCAACGTCCTGACTTTC.